This TCR beta chain was sequenced in a study of T-cell memory formation after mild COVID-19. Germline V CDR1 and CDR2: LGHNA, YSLEER. The CDR3 has 17 amino acids. With V trimmed by 2 bases and J by 4 bases, 9 bases remained unmatched. From the 5' RACE reads, TCRdb called clonotypes with MiXCR, one entry per CDR3 protein. The sample has around 300,000 distinct CDR3 sequences, roughly 19% seen once. The specimen was PBMCs or a T cell subset sorted from them (not recorded which). V gene TRBV4-3 combines with J gene TRBJ2-1; 9 bases fit TRBD2. This sequence was found in a man younger than 35 who had mild COVID-19 (a few samples of this study predate the infection). Cell type and time point are not known. This CDR3 is CASSQLRASGAYNEQFF. The CDR3 nucleotides are TGCGCCAGCAGCCAACTCCGTGCTAGCGGGGCTTACAATGAGCAGTTCTTC.